This T cell receptor (beta chain) emerged from a study of T cells after yellow fever vaccination. CDR1 is MDHEN, CDR2 SYDVKM, per germline. V was pared by 3 bases and J by 5 bases, with 20 bases between. This CDR3 spans 17 amino acids. TCRdb fed the 5' RACE reads into MiXCR, producing one record per CDR3 protein. The table includes 550,000 to 750,000 distinct CDR3 sequences, 13% detected once. The chain links TRBV28 to TRBJ2-1; no reliable D call. The sequence derives from a man aged 25-40 years who received the YFV17D yellow fever vaccine. This sample comprised PBMCs, obtained on the day of the yellow fever booster vaccination. The CDR3 loop is CASSLEQPIQGNNEQFF. CDR3 bases: TGTGCCAGCAGTTTGGAACAGCCTATCCAAGGGAACAATGAGCAGTTCTTC.